The 27 T cell receptor beta chains below all came from one sample that was sequenced in a study of T cells in Graves' hyperthyroidism and ophthalmopathy. TCR beta CDR3 region amplification was performed from RNA transcripts. Carried out on the TCR CDR3, a first-round RT-PCR used the HTBI primer set. TCRdb redid the calling of the multiplex PCR reads with MiXCR, one entry per CDR3 protein. The repertoire includes 800,000 or so distinct CDR3 sequences, more than 30% of them detected once, and about 8.9% sits in the top ten. The source material was blood. The receptors were gathered from a man between 18 and 35 years old with Graves' hyperthyroidism.

The genes are TRBV4-1 and TRBJ1-4, with D possibly matching TRBD1 (6 bases). The V end lost 4 bases, the J end lost 3 bases, and 12 bases lay between the germline ends. This CDR3 comprises 15 residues. From germline, CDR1 is MGHRA and CDR2 YSYEKL. Here the CDR3 DNA reads TGCGCCAGCAGCCCGAGCAGGGGAGCTAATGAAAAACTGTTTTTT. Amino acid sequence: CASSPSRGANEKLFF.

This chain joins TRBV7-3 and TRBJ1-1; D gene uncertain. Germline-derived CDR1 and CDR2 are SGHTA and FQGTGA. The CDR3 is 12 amino acids. V shed 5 bases and J shed 6 bases, with 10 bases lying between them. CDR3 region: CASSRVYSEAFF. The CDR3 DNA reads as TGTGCCAGCAGCCGCGTTTACTCTGAAGCTTTCTTT.

As concerns this clonotype: With a much larger clone just one base away, this may be a read error. V and J are TRBV10-3 and TRBJ1-1; D gene uncertain. The V and J ends lost 3 bases and 1 base respectively, with 6 bases between them. The germline V gene has CDR1 ENHRY and CDR2 SYGVKD. The CDR3 runs to 13 residues. The CDR3 DNA reads as TGTGCCATCAGTGAAGTAGGGAACACTGAAGCTTTCTTT. The encoded protein is CAISEVGNTEAFF.

The V and J genes are TRBV15 and TRBJ1-4; no definite D call. Between the trimmed V and J ends, which lost 0 bases and 3 bases, there was a span of 8 bases. CDR3 size: 15 residues. Germline CDR1 LNHNV, CDR2 YYDKDF (reference sequence). The DNA for the CDR3 is TGTGCCACCAGCAGAGAGGGGAGGGCTAATGAAAAACTGTTTTTT. This gives the protein CATSREGRANEKLFF.

Ten or more counts support this clonotype. The CDR3 reads CASSYGTGELFF. DNA for the CDR3: TGTGCCAGCAGTTACGGCACCGGGGAGCTGTTTTTT. V is TRBV6-5 and J is TRBJ2-2; no firm D call. There are 12 residues in the CDR3. Germline loops: CDR1 MNHEY, CDR2 SVGAGI. Trimming stripped 2 bases from V and 4 bases from J, with 2 bases between.

The chain has TRBV6-1 and TRBJ1-1; 8 nucleotides align to TRBD1. The germline gives CDR1 MNHNS, CDR2 SASEGT. This CDR3 contains 14 residues. With V trimmed by 6 bases and J by 0 bases, 3 bases remained unmatched. For the CDR3, the DNA is TGTGCCAGCAGAAAGGACAGGGTGAACACTGAAGCTTTCTTT. Protein product: CASRKDRVNTEAFF.

As for this clonotype: This may stem from a read error, because a much larger clone lies one nucleotide away. In this CDR3 the conserved last residue, phenylalanine or tryptophan, is missing, so a read error is likely. This chain links TRBV19 with TRBJ2-7, with D perhaps TRBD1 (5 bases). Germline CDR1 is LNHDA and CDR2 is SQIVND (reference sequence). V lost 7 bases, J lost 5 bases, and 9 bases lay in between. This CDR3 spans 11 amino acids. The CDR3 loop is CASTSGNEQYL. As DNA, the CDR3 is TGTGCCAGTACCTCAGGGAACGAGCAGTACCTC.

This chain uses TRBV7-8 with TRBJ1-5; tentatively, D is TRBD1 (5 bases). Germline assignment: CDR1 SGHVS and CDR2 FQNEAQ. The V and J ends lost 5 bases and 0 bases respectively, with 14 bases between them. The CDR3 is 16 residues long. This CDR3 reads CASSLGTAYSNQPQHF. In DNA, the CDR3 is TGTGCCAGCAGCCTCGGGACTGCCTATAGCAATCAGCCCCAGCATTTT.

The sample holds many counts of this clonotype. V is TRBV7-8 and J is TRBJ2-5; D gene ambiguous. The CDR3 has 15 residues. Trimming left V 0 bases short and J 2 bases short, with 10 bases between. Germline V gene data show CDR1 as SGHVS and CDR2 as FQNEAQ. The CDR3 sequence: CASSLAVGQQETQYF. The CDR3 DNA is TGTGCCAGCAGCTTAGCGGTGGGCCAGCAAGAGACCCAGTACTTC.

This sequence joins TRBV5-1 and TRBJ1-3; 10 nucleotides agree with TRBD1. J was trimmed by 4 bases and V by 4 bases; bases with no gene match: 11. The CDR3 loop spans 17 amino acids. Looked up from germline, CDR1 is SGHRS and CDR2 is YFSETQ. In DNA form, the CDR3 reads TGCGCCAGCAGCCCCGTAGGGACAGGGGAATTAGGAAACACCATATATTTT. Protein product: CASSPVGTGELGNTIYF.

V usage is TRBV19 and J usage is TRBJ1-6; 8 bases align to TRBD1. CDR3 length: 15 residues. Germline CDR1 reads LNHDA; CDR2 reads SQIVND (reference sequence). V dropped 5 bases and J dropped 8; count of bases not matched to a gene: 8. The CDR3 DNA follows: TGTGCCAGTAGTGCGACAGGGGCGGTGGATTCACCCCTCCACTTT. Its protein is CASSATGAVDSPLHF.

This clonotype was detected ten times or more. This rearrangement joins TRBV2 to TRBJ1-6; D not certain. Germline V CDR1 and CDR2: SNHLY, FYNNEI. V was pared by 6 bases and J by 10 bases, with 16 bases between. The CDR3 sequence is 14 residues long. As DNA, the CDR3 is TGTGCCAGCAGCTTAGACCGTACTGTCTCACCCCTCCACTTT. This sequence encodes CASSLDRTVSPLHF.

Regarding this clonotype: This may stem from a read error, because a much larger clone lies one nucleotide away. V is TRBV15 and J is TRBJ2-7; D gene unclear. CDR1 is LNHNV, CDR2 YYDKDF, per germline (reference sequence). Trimming removed 0 bases at V and 6 bases at J, with 21 bases between. CDR3 length equals 17 residues. This chain's CDR3 is CATSRDRNSLSLREQYF. Written as DNA, the CDR3 is TGTGCCACCAGCAGAGATCGGAATAGTCTCTCCCTACGCGAGCAGTACTTC.

This clonotype was recorded many times. This chain uses TRBV19 with TRBJ2-6; D is unresolved. V lost 6 bases, J lost 0 bases, and 9 bases lay in between. The germline V gene has CDR1 LNHDA and CDR2 SQIVND (reference sequence). CDR3 length: 15 residues. The CDR3 sequence is CASRWQISGANVLTF. CDR3 DNA sequence: TGTGCCAGTAGATGGCAAATCTCTGGGGCCAACGTCCTGACTTTC.

The CDR3 DNA sequence: TGTGCCAGTAGTATAAGCCGGGACAGGTGGGGCTACACCTTC. Encoded protein: CASSISRDRWGYTF. The chain combines TRBV19 with TRBJ1-2; 8 bases fit TRBD1. The CDR3 contains 14 residues. With 2 bases clipped from V and 8 bases from J, the junction kept 7 bases outside the gene matches. Germline CDR1 and CDR2: LNHDA and SQIVND (reference sequence).

This chain links TRBV7-2 with TRBJ2-2; no clear D. Trimming stripped 3 bases from V and 6 bases from J, with 11 bases between. From germline, CDR1 is SGHTA and CDR2 FQGNSA. This CDR3 has 14 amino acids. CDR3 DNA: TGTGCCAGCAGCTTTGGCCTAGTTGCCGGGGAGCTGTTTTTT. Protein product: CASSFGLVAGELFF.

This clonotype was found a few times. As DNA, the CDR3 is TGTGCCAGCAGGGGACTAGCGGAGTACGAGCAGTACTTC. Its protein is CASRGLAEYEQYF. The rearrangement joins TRBV6-1 to TRBJ2-7; 11 bases map to TRBD2. This CDR3 has 13 amino acids. Germline V gene data show CDR1 as MNHNS and CDR2 as SASEGT. V was clipped by 6 bases and J by 4 bases; unmatched bases: 2.

The chain links TRBV2 to TRBJ1-1, with a possible D match to TRBD1 (6 bases). The CDR3 is 15 residues long. V lost 8 bases, J lost 1 base, and 17 bases lay in between. Germline-derived CDR1 and CDR2 are SNHLY and FYNNEI. The CDR3 reads CASRFTTGGNTEAFF. The CDR3 coding sequence is TGTGCCAGCCGGTTTACGACAGGAGGGAACACTGAAGCTTTCTTT.

This clonotype was seen only a few times. The chain uses TRBV20-1 and TRBJ2-2; D remains ambiguous. CDR1 is DFQATT, CDR2 SNEGSKA, per germline (reference sequence). The CDR3 consists of 15 residues. V dropped 5 bases and J dropped 3 bases, with 16 bases sitting between them. CDR3 in amino acids: CSAPSSSPYTGELFF. The CDR3 coding sequence is TGCAGTGCTCCGAGCTCGTCTCCTTACACCGGGGAGCTGTTTTTT.

This clonotype was recorded at least ten times. The gene calls are TRBV25-1 and TRBJ1-3; D unclear. Germline-derived CDR1 and CDR2 are MGHDK and SYGVNS. The CDR3 consists of 15 residues. V lost 1 base and J lost 0, with 7 bases in between. CDR3 protein: CASSESPNSGNTIYF. In DNA, the CDR3 is TGTGCCAGCAGTGAATCTCCTAACTCTGGAAACACCATATATTTT.

Worth noting for this clonotype: This may be a read error: a much more frequent sequence differs by one nucleotide. The chain uses TRBV2 and TRBJ1-5; D is undetermined. CDR3 length: 14 amino acids. CDR1 and CDR2 (germline): SNHLY, FYNNEI. Trimming took off 10 bases at V and 3 bases at J, with 16 bases between the two ends. The CDR3 region is CANRHEVDNQPQHF. DNA for the CDR3: TGTGCCAACCGACACGAGGTGGACAATCAGCCCCAGCATTTT. Full variable domain (missing parts from reference TRBV2 and TRBJ1-5): EPEVTQTPSHQVTQMGQEVILRCVPISNHLYFYWYRQILGQKVEFLVSFYNNEISEKSEIFDDQFSVERPDGSNFTLKIRSTKLEDSAMYFCANRHEVDNQPQHFGDGTRLSIL.

As for this clonotype: One base away lies a much larger clone, so this may be a sequencing read error. The chain carries TRBV2 and TRBJ1-5; D call uncertain. The germline V gene encodes CDR1 SNHLY and CDR2 FYNNEI. V was cut by 6 bases and J by 0 bases, with 9 bases left in between. The CDR3 is 14 amino acids. CDR3 region: CASSAGHSNQPQHF. The CDR3, as DNA: TGTGCCAGCAGCGCGGGCCATAGCAATCAGCCCCAGCATTTT.

This clonotype was recorded once. The J gene is TRBJ2-1, the V gene TRBV2; a possible D gene is TRBD2 (5 bases). The CDR3 runs 11 residues. Germline CDR1 is SNHLY and CDR2 is FYNNEI. Trimming took off 6 bases at V and 10 bases at J, with 10 bases between the two ends. Written as DNA, the CDR3 is TGTGCCAGCAGCGCTCCGGGGGAGCAGTTCTTC. Translating gives CASSAPGEQFF. The variable domain in full, with the rest retrieved from reference TRBV2 and TRBJ2-1, is EPEVTQTPSHQVTQMGQEVILRCVPISNHLYFYWYRQILGQKVEFLVSFYNNEISEKSEIFDDQFSVERPDGSNFTLKIRSTKLEDSAMYFCASSAPGEQFFGPGTRLTVL.

This clonotype was seen a handful of times. The rearrangement uses TRBV7-2 and TRBJ2-2; perhaps TRBD2 as D (5 bases). Germline V gives CDR1 SGHTA, CDR2 FQGNSA. This CDR3 has 15 amino acids. Trimming took off 6 bases at V and 5 bases at J, with 16 bases between the two ends. The CDR3 DNA follows: TGTGCCAGCAGTCCCGGCCTGCGGACTACCGGGGAGCTGTTTTTT. It yields the protein CASSPGLRTTGELFF. The full variable domain, completed using reference TRBV7-2 and TRBJ2-2, is GAGVSQSPSNKVTEKGKDVELRCDPISGHTALYWYRQSLGQGLEFLIYFQGNSAPDKSGLPSDRFSAERTGGSVSTLTIQRTQQEDSAVYLCASSPGLRTTGELFFGEGSRLTVL.

With regard to this clonotype: The CDR3 does not end in the conserved phenylalanine or tryptophan, so this is likely a read error. The chain couples TRBV7-2 to TRBJ2-5, with D tentatively TRBD2 (6 bases). The CDR3 loop spans 17 amino acids. V was pared by 3 bases and J by 1 base, with 18 bases between. The germline CDR1 and CDR2 sequences are SGHTA and FQGNSA. CDR3: CASSFWVRRDVQETQYL. The CDR3, as DNA: TGTGCCAGCAGCTTCTGGGTGAGGAGGGATGTCCAAGAGACCCAGTACCTC.

In its sample, this clonotype was seen many times. CDR3 sequence: CSVESRQGEEKLFF. Written as DNA, the CDR3 is TGCAGCGTTGAATCCCGACAGGGGGAAGAAAAACTGTTTTTT. V and J are TRBV29-1 and TRBJ1-4; 9 nucleotides align to TRBD1. V dropped 2 bases and J dropped 8; count of bases not matched to a gene: 6. Germline-derived CDR1 and CDR2 are SQVTM and ANQGSEA. The CDR3 is made up of 14 amino acids.

The V call is TRBV11-2, the J call TRBJ1-6, with D unresolved. Germline CDR1 SGHAT, CDR2 FQNNGV. The CDR3 length is 12 residues. V lost 1 base to trimming and J lost 11 bases, with 6 bases between them. The DNA of the CDR3 is TGTGCCAGCAGCTTAGTCGGGACACCCCTCCACTTT. Protein sequence: CASSLVGTPLHF.